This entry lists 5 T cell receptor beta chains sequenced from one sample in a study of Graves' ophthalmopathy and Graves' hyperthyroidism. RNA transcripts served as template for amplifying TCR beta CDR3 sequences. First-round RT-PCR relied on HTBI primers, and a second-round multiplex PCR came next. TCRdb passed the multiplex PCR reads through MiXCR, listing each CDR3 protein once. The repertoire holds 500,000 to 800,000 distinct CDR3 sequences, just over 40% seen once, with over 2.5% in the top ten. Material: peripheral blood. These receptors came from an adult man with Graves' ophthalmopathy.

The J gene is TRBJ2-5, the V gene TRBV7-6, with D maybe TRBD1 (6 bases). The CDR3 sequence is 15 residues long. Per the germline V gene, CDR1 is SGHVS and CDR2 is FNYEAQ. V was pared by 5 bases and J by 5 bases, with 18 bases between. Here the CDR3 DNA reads TGTGCCAGCAGCACCCAACAGGGCCTGGGCGAGACCCAGTACTTC. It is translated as CASSTQQGLGETQYF.

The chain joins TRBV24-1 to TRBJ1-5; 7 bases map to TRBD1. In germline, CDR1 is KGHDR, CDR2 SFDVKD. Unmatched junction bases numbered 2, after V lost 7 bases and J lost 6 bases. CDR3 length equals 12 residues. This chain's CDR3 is CATSDRVQPQHF. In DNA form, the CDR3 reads TGTGCCACCAGCGACAGGGTTCAGCCCCAGCATTTT.

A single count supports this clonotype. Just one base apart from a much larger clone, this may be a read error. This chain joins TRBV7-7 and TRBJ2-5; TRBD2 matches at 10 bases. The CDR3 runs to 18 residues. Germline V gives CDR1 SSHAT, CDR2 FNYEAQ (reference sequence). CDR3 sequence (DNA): TGTGCTAGCAGCCTAAGCGGGCCAGCGGGGGGGCCCGGGGAGGCCCAGTACTTC. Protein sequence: CASSLSGPAGGPGEAQYF.

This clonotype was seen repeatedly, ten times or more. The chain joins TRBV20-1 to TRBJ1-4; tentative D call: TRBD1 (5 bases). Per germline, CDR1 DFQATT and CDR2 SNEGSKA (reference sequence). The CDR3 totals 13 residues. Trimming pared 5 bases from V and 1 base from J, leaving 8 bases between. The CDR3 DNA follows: TGCAGTGCTGGGGACGGAACTAATGAAAAACTGTTTTTT. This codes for CSAGDGTNEKLFF.

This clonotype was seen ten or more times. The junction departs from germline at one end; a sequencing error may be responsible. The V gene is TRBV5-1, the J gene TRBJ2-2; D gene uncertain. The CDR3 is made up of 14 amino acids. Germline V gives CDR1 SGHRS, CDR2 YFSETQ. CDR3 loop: CASSLGTNTGELFF. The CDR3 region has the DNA TGTGCCAGCAGCCTTGGGACGAACACCGGGGAGCTGTTTTTT.